This TCR beta chain originates from a study of control samples from healthy donors and cancer patients. Only in-frame clones appear in the TCRdb table, and some are missing; sequencing was by immunoSEQ multiplex PCR. The sample has 400,000 to 500,000 clones, 80% to 95% seen once. The CDR3 is 13 residues long. The V gene's germline CDR1 is SGHTA and CDR2 FQGTGA. V was shortened by 5 bases and J by 5 bases, with 10 bases between the two germline ends. Sample: PBMCs. The sequence derives from a middle-aged man with head and neck cancer. The chain is built from TRBV7-3 and TRBJ2-1; D is uncertain. CDR3 nucleotides: TGTGCCAGCAGCCTCGCCCGCCACAATGAGCAGTTCTTC. It codes for CASSLARHNEQFF.